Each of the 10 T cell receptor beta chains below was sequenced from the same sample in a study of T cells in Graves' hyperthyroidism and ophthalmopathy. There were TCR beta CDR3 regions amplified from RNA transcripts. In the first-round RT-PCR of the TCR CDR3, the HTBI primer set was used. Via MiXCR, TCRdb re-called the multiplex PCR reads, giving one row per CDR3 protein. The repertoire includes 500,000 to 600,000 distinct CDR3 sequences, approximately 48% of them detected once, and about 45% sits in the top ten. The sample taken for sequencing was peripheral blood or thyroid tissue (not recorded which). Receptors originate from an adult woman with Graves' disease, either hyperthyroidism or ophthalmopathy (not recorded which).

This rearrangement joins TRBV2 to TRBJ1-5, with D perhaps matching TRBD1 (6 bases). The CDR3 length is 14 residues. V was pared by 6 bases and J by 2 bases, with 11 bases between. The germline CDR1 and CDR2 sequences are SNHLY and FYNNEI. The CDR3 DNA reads TGTGCCAGCAGAAGGGGGATCCGCAATCAGCCCCAGCATTTT. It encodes CASRRGIRNQPQHF.

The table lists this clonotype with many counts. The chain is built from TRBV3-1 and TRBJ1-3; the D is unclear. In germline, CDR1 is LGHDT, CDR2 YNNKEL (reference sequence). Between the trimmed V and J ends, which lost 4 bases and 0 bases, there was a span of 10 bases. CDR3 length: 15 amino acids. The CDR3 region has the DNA TGTGCCAGCAGCCTCAGCGGTAACTCTGGAAACACCATATATTTT. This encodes CASSLSGNSGNTIYF.

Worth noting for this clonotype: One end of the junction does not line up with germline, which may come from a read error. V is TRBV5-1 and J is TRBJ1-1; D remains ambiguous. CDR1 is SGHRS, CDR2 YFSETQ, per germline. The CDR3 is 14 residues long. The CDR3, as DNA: TGCGCCAGCAGCTTGTGGCAGATGAACACTGAAGCTTCCTTT. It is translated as CASSLWQMNTEASF.

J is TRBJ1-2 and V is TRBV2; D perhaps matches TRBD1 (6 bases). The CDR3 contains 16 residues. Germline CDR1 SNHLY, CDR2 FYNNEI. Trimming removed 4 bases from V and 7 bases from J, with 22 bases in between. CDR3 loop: CASSVRGLGDKVGYTF. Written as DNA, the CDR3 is TGTGCCAGCAGTGTCCGGGGATTGGGGGACAAGGTTGGCTACACCTTC.

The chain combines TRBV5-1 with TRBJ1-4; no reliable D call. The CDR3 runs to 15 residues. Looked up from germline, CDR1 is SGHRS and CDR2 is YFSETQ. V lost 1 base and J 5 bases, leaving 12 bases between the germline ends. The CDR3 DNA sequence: TGCGCCAGCAGCTTGTTGGCGGGAACAAATGAAAAACTGTTTTTT. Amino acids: CASSLLAGTNEKLFF. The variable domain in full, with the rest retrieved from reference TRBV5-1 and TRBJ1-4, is KAGVTQTPRYLIKTRGQQVTLSCSPISGHRSVSWYQQTPGQGLQFLFEYFSETQRNKGNFPGRFSGRQFSNSRSEMNVSTLELGDSALYLCASSLLAGTNEKLFFGSGTQLSVL.

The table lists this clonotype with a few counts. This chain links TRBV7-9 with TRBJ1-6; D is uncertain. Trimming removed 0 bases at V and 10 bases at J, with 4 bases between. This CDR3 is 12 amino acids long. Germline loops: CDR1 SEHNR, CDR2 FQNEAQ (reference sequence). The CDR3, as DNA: TGTGCCAGCAGCTTAGCACGATCACCCCTCCACTTT. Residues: CASSLARSPLHF.

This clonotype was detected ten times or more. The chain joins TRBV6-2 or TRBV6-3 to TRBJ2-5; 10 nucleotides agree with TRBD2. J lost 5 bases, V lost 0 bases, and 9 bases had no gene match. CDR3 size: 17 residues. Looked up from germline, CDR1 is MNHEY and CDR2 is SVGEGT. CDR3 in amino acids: CASSYSRTSGSRETQYF. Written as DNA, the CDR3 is TGTGCCAGCAGTTACTCGAGGACTAGCGGATCAAGGGAGACCCAGTACTTC.

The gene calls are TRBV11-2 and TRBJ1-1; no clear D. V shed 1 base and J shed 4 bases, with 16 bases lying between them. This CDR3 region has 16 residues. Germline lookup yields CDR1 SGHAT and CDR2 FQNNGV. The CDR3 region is CASSLVFQVMSTEAFF. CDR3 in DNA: TGTGCCAGCAGCTTAGTGTTTCAGGTCATGAGCACTGAAGCTTTCTTT. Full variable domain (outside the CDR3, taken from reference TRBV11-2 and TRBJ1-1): EAGVAQSPRYKIIEKRQSVAFWCNPISGHATLYWYQQILGQGPKLLIQFQNNGVVDDSQLPKDRFSAERLKGVDSTLKIQPAKLEDSAVYLCASSLVFQVMSTEAFFGQGTRLTVV.

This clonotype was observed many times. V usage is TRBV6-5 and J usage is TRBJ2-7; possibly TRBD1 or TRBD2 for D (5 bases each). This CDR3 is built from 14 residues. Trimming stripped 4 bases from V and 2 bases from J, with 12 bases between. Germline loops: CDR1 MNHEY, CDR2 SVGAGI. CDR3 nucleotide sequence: TGTGCCAGCAGTTTCCGGGACGGGCCCTACGAGCAGTACTTC. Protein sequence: CASSFRDGPYEQYF.

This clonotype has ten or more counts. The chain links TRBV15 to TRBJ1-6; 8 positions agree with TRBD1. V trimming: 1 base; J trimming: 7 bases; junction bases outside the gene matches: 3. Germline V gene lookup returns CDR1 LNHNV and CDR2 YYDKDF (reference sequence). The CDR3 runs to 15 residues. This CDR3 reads CATSRVGQGNSPLHF. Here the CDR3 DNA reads TGTGCCACCAGCAGAGTAGGACAGGGCAATTCACCCCTCCACTTT.